These 13 T cell receptor beta chains originate from one sample sequenced in a study of cytomegalovirus exposure and HLA in healthy donors. TCRdb's table, derived via immunoSEQ multiplex PCR, lists solely in-frame clones and lacks some. This table holds approximately 180,000 clones, around 86% found once. Sequencing input: PBMCs. Receptors originate from a woman aged 18-29 years in good health and CMV-seronegative.

This clone has just a few counts. The V call is TRBV4-1, the J call TRBJ1-2; D remains unclear. Trimming took off 4 bases at V and 0 bases at J, with 15 bases between the two ends. This CDR3 comprises 16 residues. The germline gives CDR1 MGHRA, CDR2 YSYEKL. The CDR3 sequence: CASSPLSGKANYGYTF. Here the CDR3 DNA reads TGCGCCAGCAGCCCCTTATCGGGGAAAGCTAACTATGGCTACACCTTC.

The V call is TRBV6-5, the J call TRBJ2-3, with no clear D. The CDR3 is made up of 13 amino acids. Germline loops: CDR1 MNHEY, CDR2 SVGAGI. V lost 9 bases and J 1 base, leaving 11 bases between the germline ends. The CDR3 loop is CASLGWGTDTQYF. CDR3 DNA: TGTGCCAGTCTAGGTTGGGGCACAGATACGCAGTATTTT.

This clone was picked up one time. The J gene is TRBJ2-7, the V gene TRBV5-1, with TRBD1 as a possible D gene (6 bases). Between the trimmed V and J ends, which lost 5 bases and 2 bases, there was a span of 11 bases. The germline gives CDR1 SGHRS, CDR2 YFSETQ. The CDR3 length is 13 residues. The CDR3 coding sequence is TGCGCCAGCAGTCCAGGGGCTGCCTACGAGCAGTACTTC. Residues: CASSPGAAYEQYF.

The gene calls are TRBV7-9 and TRBJ2-1; 8 positions agree with TRBD2. Germline CDR1 reads SEHNR; CDR2 reads FQNEAQ (reference sequence). V was pared by 5 bases and J by 6 bases, with 18 bases of the junction left unmatched. CDR3 length: 18 amino acids. As DNA, the CDR3 is TGTGCCAGCAGCCCCGGGACTAGGGGCCCACCACGTGCCAATGAGCAGTTCTTC. Residues: CASSPGTRGPPRANEQFF.

The V and J genes are TRBV5-1 and TRBJ1-2; 7 bases are a match to TRBD1. The germline CDR1 and CDR2 sequences are SGHRS and YFSETQ. Unmatched junction bases numbered 10, after V lost 3 bases and J lost 5 bases. The CDR3 runs to 15 residues. For the CDR3, the DNA is TGCGCCAGCAGCTACGGACCGGGACAGCAATATGGCTACACCTTC. It encodes CASSYGPGQQYGYTF.

This chain connects TRBV6-5 to TRBJ2-5; the D is unclear. V lost 4 bases and J 5 bases, leaving 14 bases between the germline ends. The CDR3 extends over 14 amino acids. The V gene's germline CDR1 is MNHEY and CDR2 SVGAGI. This chain's CDR3 is CASSSGISTETQYF. In DNA, the CDR3 is TGTGCCAGCAGTTCGGGTATTTCAACGGAGACCCAGTACTTC.

The genes are TRBV5-5 and TRBJ2-7; TRBD2 matches 10 bases. Germline V gene data show CDR1 as SGHKS and CDR2 as YYEKEE (reference sequence). CDR3 size: 15 residues. Losses at the gene ends were 1 base for V and 3 bases for J; bases not matched to a gene: 4. The CDR3 nucleotides are TGTGCCAGCAGCTTGTGGGCTAGCGGGGGCTACGAGCAGTACTTC. This gives the protein CASSLWASGGYEQYF.

The chain combines TRBV7-9 with TRBJ1-4; 11 nucleotides align to TRBD1. V was pared by 5 bases and J by 6 bases, with 14 bases of the junction left unmatched. The CDR3 totals 18 residues. Germline V gene data show CDR1 as SEHNR and CDR2 as FQNEAQ (reference sequence). CDR3 protein: CASSSALKGDRGDEKLFF. Here the CDR3 DNA reads TGTGCCAGCAGCAGCGCCCTAAAAGGGGACAGGGGGGATGAAAAACTGTTTTTT. Looking up the rest from reference TRBV7-9 and TRBJ1-4 gives the full variable domain: DTGVSQNPRHKITKRGQNVTFRCDPISEHNRLYWYRQTLGQGPEFLTYFQNEAQLEKSRLLSDRFSAERPKGSFSTLEIQRTEQGDSAMYLCASSSALKGDRGDEKLFFGSGTQLSVL.

The chain joins TRBV19 to TRBJ2-7; 7 nucleotides align to TRBD2. With 4 bases clipped from V and 3 bases from J, the junction kept 6 bases outside the gene matches. Looked up from germline, CDR1 is LNHDA and CDR2 is SQIVND (reference sequence). The CDR3 covers 14 residues. The CDR3: CASSTGLSVYEQYF. As DNA, the CDR3 is TGTGCCAGTAGTACGGGACTAAGTGTCTACGAGCAGTACTTC.

The chain combines TRBV19 with TRBJ1-6, with 8 bases lining up with TRBD1. The ends lost 5 bases at V and 0 bases at J; junction bases unmatched: 6. CDR1 is LNHDA, CDR2 SQIVND, per germline (reference sequence). There are 17 residues in the CDR3. CDR3 protein: CASSSTGASSYNSPLHF. CDR3 coding DNA: TGTGCCAGTAGTTCGACAGGGGCGAGCTCCTATAATTCACCCCTCCACTTT. The variable domain in full, completed from reference TRBV19 and TRBJ1-6, reads DGGITQSPKYLFRKEGQNVTLSCEQNLNHDAMYWYRQDPGQGLRLIYYSQIVNDFQKGDIAEGYSVSREKKESFPLTVTSAQKNPTAFYLCASSSTGASSYNSPLHFGNGTRLTVT.

The V and J genes are TRBV5-1 and TRBJ2-1; TRBD1 aligns across 8 bases. From germline, CDR1 is SGHRS and CDR2 YFSETQ. This CDR3 has 16 residues. The ends lost 1 base at V and 2 bases at J; junction bases unmatched: 5. The CDR3 reads CASSLTGTGAYNEQFF. The CDR3 DNA is TGCGCCAGCAGCTTGACCGGGACAGGTGCCTACAATGAGCAGTTCTTC.

This chain links TRBV18 with TRBJ1-1; D remains ambiguous. Germline V gene sequence: CDR1 KGHSH, CDR2 LQKENI. The germline V and J ends were trimmed by 3 bases and 11 bases, with 16 bases remaining between them. CDR3 length: 13 residues. The CDR3: CASSPSERAWAFF. The CDR3 bases are TGTGCCAGCTCACCGAGCGAGAGGGCCTGGGCTTTCTTT.

The chain links TRBV4-2 to TRBJ1-2; D gene uncertain. This CDR3 has 15 amino acids. Per germline, CDR1 LGHNA and CDR2 YNFKEQ. Between the trimmed V and J ends, which lost 1 base and 5 bases, there was a span of 14 bases. CDR3 residues: CASSQGSADNYGYTF. DNA for the CDR3: TGTGCCAGCAGCCAAGGGTCAGCAGACAATTATGGCTACACCTTC.